The next 29 T cell receptor beta chains were all read from a single sample in a study of T cell clonality in common variable immunodeficiency. Clones were sequenced by immunoSEQ multiplex PCR, and TCRdb holds only the in-frame ones, with some missing. The sample has about 60,000 clones, none seen only once. Input material: peripheral blood mononuclear cells. These receptor sequences come from a person aged 18-70 years in good health.

This clone has a count of ten or more. The read is 3 residues too short to cover the CDR3 end, so that end is filled in from the germline J gene. The rearrangement uses TRBV23-1 and TRBJ2-1; D is unresolved. TRBV23-1 is marked as an open reading frame, function uncertain. Trimming took off 0 bases at V and 0 bases at J, with 6 bases between the two ends. This CDR3 is built from 15 residues. The part of the CDR3 DNA that was read is TGCGCCAGCAGTCAATCGAGTAGCTCCTACAATGAG. Translation gives CASSQSSSSYNE. The entire CDR3 sequence reads CASSQSSSSYNEQFF.

This clone was counted at least ten times. The read ends 3 residues shy of where the CDR3 ends; the end is completed using the germline J gene. The V call is TRBV20-1, the J call TRBJ2-7; D may be TRBD2 (6 bases). The V end lost 3 bases, the J end lost 2 bases, and 17 bases lay between the germline ends. This CDR3 is built from 15 residues. CDR1 is DFQATT and CDR2 is SNEGSKA in the germline V gene (reference sequence). The sequenced CDR3 bases are TGCAGTGCTAGTGGCGGGGAGAAGGCCACCTACGAG. This sequence encodes CSASGGEKATYE. The complete CDR3 reads CSASGGEKATYEQYF.

This clone was observed at least ten times. The CDR3 end falls 3 residues outside the read, so it is completed with the germline J gene. The chain couples TRBV4-1 to TRBJ2-7, with 10 bases aligning to TRBD1. The CDR3 runs 15 residues. V gave up 2 bases and J gave up 2 bases; unmatched junction bases: 3. Germline CDR1 MGHRA, CDR2 YSYEKL. The CDR3 is CASSQTGQGTYEQYF. The covered CDR3 bases are TGCGCCAGCAGCCAAACGGGACAGGGGACCTACGAG.

In its sample, this clone was seen many times. The observed sequence ends 3 residues before the CDR3 terminus, with the missing tail filled in from the germline J gene. The rearrangement links TRBV7-6 to TRBJ2-7; no clear D. Trimming removed 1 base from V and 0 bases from J, with 7 bases in between. The CDR3 totals 14 residues. From germline, CDR1 is SGHVS and CDR2 FNYEAQ. The DNA read from the CDR3 is TGTGCCAGCAGCTTAGTTTACAACTCCTACGAG. Amino acid sequence: CASSLVYNSYE. The CDR3, in full, reads CASSLVYNSYEQYF.

This clone occurred many times. Coverage ceases 3 residues before the CDR3 finishes, and the germline J gene fills in the end. V gene TRBV12-3 or TRBV12-4 combines with J gene TRBJ2-3; TRBD1 matches at 9 bases. This CDR3 comprises 17 residues. The junction had 9 bases not matched to a gene; V was cut back by 5 bases and J by 0 bases. The chain's CDR3 is CASSPPPGTGSTDTQYF. The sequenced CDR3 bases are TGTGCCAGCAGTCCCCCCCCCGGGACAGGGAGCACAGATACG.

The sample holds many counts of this clone. Read coverage stops 3 residues before the CDR3 terminus; the germline J gene supplies the remainder. The genes are TRBV7-8 and TRBJ1-5; TRBD1 is a possible D gene (6 bases). The CDR3 loop spans 14 amino acids. Germline V gene sequence: CDR1 SGHVS, CDR2 FQNEAQ. V lost 5 bases and J 2 bases, leaving 10 bases between the germline ends. CDR3 bases read: TGTGCCAGCAGCCCGGGGGGCGGCAATCAGCCC. It codes for CASSPGGGNQP. The whole CDR3 protein is CASSPGGGNQPQHF.

For this clone: At one boundary the junction diverges from the germline segment, which might be a read error. Coverage ceases 3 residues before the CDR3 finishes, and the germline J gene fills in the end. This same CDR3 is encoded by further DNA sequences in the sample. The rearrangement joins TRBV18 to TRBJ1-5, with D unclear. The length of the CDR3 is 13 residues. Germline assignment: CDR1 KGHSH and CDR2 LQKENI. The sequenced part of the CDR3 DNA is TGCGCCAGCTCACACGGGGACAATCAGCCC. It is translated as CASSHGDNQP. The whole CDR3 reads CASSHGDNQPQHF.

This clone was picked up a small number of times. The read is 3 residues too short to cover the CDR3 end, so that end is filled in from the germline J gene. The chain links TRBV30 to TRBJ1-2, with D perhaps TRBD1 (6 bases). CDR1 is GTSNPN and CDR2 is SVGIG in the germline V gene (reference sequence). The CDR3 has 13 amino acids. The DNA read from the CDR3 is TGTGCCTGGACCAACAGGGATATCTACGAC. This gives the protein CAWTNRDIYD. The full CDR3 protein is CAWTNRDIYDYTF.

This clone was counted many times. The CDR3 goes on 3 residues after the read ends, and that part is filled in from the germline J gene. The chain has TRBV4-2 and TRBJ2-3; the D gene is possibly TRBD2 (6 bases). The germline CDR1 and CDR2 sequences are LGHNA and YNFKEQ. The CDR3 is 15 amino acids. V lost 1 base and J lost 2, with 10 bases in between. The CDR3 here is CASSQVGTLTDTQYF. The sequenced CDR3 bases are TGTGCCAGCAGCCAAGTGGGGACTCTCACAGATACG.

The table lists this clone with many counts. The read finishes 3 residues shy of the CDR3 end, and the germline J gene is used to complete it. The J gene is TRBJ2-4, the V gene TRBV18; tentative D call: TRBD2 (6 bases). The germline gives CDR1 KGHSH, CDR2 LQKENI. Trimming pared 3 bases from V and 8 bases from J, leaving 17 bases between. The CDR3 totals 15 residues. Partial CDR3 DNA: TGTGCCAGCTCACCTCTCGGGGGTTTCTACGACATT. This translates into CASSPLGGFYDI. In full, the CDR3 is CASSPLGGFYDIQYF.

In its sample, this clone was seen many times. The read halts 3 residues ahead of the CDR3 end, with the missing end drawn from the germline J gene. The chain couples TRBV20-1 to TRBJ1-6; a weak D match, TRBD1 (5 bases). The CDR3 is 15 residues long. The germline V gene encodes CDR1 DFQATT and CDR2 SNEGSKA (reference sequence). The V end lost 6 bases, the J end lost 3 bases, and 15 bases lay between the germline ends. The part of the CDR3 DNA that was read is TGCAGTGCCACTCCGTCCGGGGGCTATAATTCACCC. Translation gives CSATPSGGYNSP. From start to end, the CDR3 is CSATPSGGYNSPLHF.

This clone was counted at least ten times. The CDR3 goes on 3 residues after the read ends, and that part is filled in from the germline J gene. The rearrangement joins TRBV5-6 to TRBJ1-1; D unclear. V lost 6 bases and J lost 6, with 12 bases in between. Germline CDR1 SGHDT, CDR2 YYEEEE. CDR3 length equals 12 residues. The CDR3 reads CASTNGFSEAFF. CDR3 bases read: TGTGCCAGCACGAACGGGTTTTCTGAA.

Ten or more counts support this clone. The sequence runs out 3 residues before the end of the CDR3; the remainder is reconstructed from the germline J gene. J is TRBJ2-1 and V is TRBV20-1; possibly TRBD1 or TRBD2 for D (8 bases each). Trimming removed 7 bases at V and 8 bases at J, with 27 bases between. The CDR3 covers 16 residues. The germline CDR1 and CDR2 sequences are DFQATT and SNEGSKA (reference sequence). CDR3 region: CSVRGQGGGRRHEQFF. The CDR3 bases that were read are TGCAGTGTCAGAGGACAGGGAGGCGGGAGGAGGCATGAG.

Many counts were recorded for this clone. The CDR3 end lies 3 residues beyond the end of the read and is filled in from the germline J gene. This sequence joins TRBV18 and TRBJ2-1, with 11 bases identical to TRBD2. Germline-derived CDR1 and CDR2 are KGHSH and LQKENI. The V and J ends lost 4 bases and 7 bases, in that order; junction bases with no gene match: 3. This CDR3 spans 14 amino acids. CDR3 DNA, as far as it was read: TGTGCCAGCTCACACCCTAGCGGGAGGAATGAG. Translated: CASSHPSGRNE. The whole CDR3 protein is CASSHPSGRNEQFF.

This clone counts as medium-sized. The missing CDR3 end, 3 residues past where the read stops, is filled in from the germline J gene. V and J are TRBV9 and TRBJ1-2; no definite D call. The V and J ends lost 4 bases and 4 bases respectively, with 17 bases between them. Looked up from germline, CDR1 is SGDLS and CDR2 is YYNGEE. CDR3 length: 15 residues. The part of the CDR3 DNA that was read is TGTGCCAGCAGCTCTCACCCGGACTTCCCCTATGGC. Protein sequence: CASSSHPDFPYG. The complete CDR3 protein is CASSSHPDFPYGYTF.

Many counts were recorded for this clone. At one of its ends the junction is not consistent with the germline gene, which may arise from a read error. The read is 3 residues too short to cover the CDR3 end, so that end is filled in from the germline J gene. V and J are TRBV4-2 and TRBJ2-3; a possible D gene is TRBD2 (6 bases). The CDR3 runs 14 residues. Germline V gives CDR1 LGHNA, CDR2 YNFKEQ. CDR3 sequence: CASSQDWGADTQYF. Incomplete CDR3 DNA: TGCGCCAGCAGCCAAGATTGGGGGGCAGATACG.

This clone was picked up many times. Read sequence stops 3 residues before the CDR3 end, and the germline J gene provides the missing end. The chain carries TRBV2 and TRBJ1-1; TRBD1 might be the D (6 bases). The CDR3 totals 11 residues. The germline CDR1 and CDR2 sequences are SNHLY and FYNNEI. CDR3 sequence reads: CASDTGWEAFF. Incomplete CDR3 DNA: TGTGCCAGCGATACAGGGTGGGAA.

This clone was found many times. The read is 3 residues too short to cover the CDR3 end, so that end is filled in from the germline J gene. This chain uses TRBV7-9 with TRBJ2-7; 9 bases fit TRBD1. The CDR3 covers 13 residues. With 5 bases clipped from V and 6 bases from J, the junction kept 5 bases outside the gene matches. The germline V gene has CDR1 SEHNR and CDR2 FQNEAQ (reference sequence). The CDR3 protein is CASSPWTGAEQYF. The covered CDR3 bases are TGTGCCAGCAGCCCCTGGACAGGGGCCGAG. Drawing the rest from reference TRBV7-9 and TRBJ2-7, the complete variable domain is DTGVSQNPRHKITKRGQNVTFRCDPISEHNRLYWYRQTLGQGPEFLTYFQNEAQLEKSRLLSDRFSAERPKGSFSTLEIQRTEQGDSAMYLCASSPWTGAEQYFGPGTRLTVT.

This clone was found many times. Read coverage stops 3 residues before the CDR3 terminus; the germline J gene supplies the remainder. The chain recombines TRBV20-1 with TRBJ1-1; D possibly corresponds to TRBD1 (5 bases). The CDR3 length is 14 residues. V gave up 0 bases and J gave up 3 bases, with 11 bases separating them. Germline CDR1 reads DFQATT; CDR2 reads SNEGSKA (reference sequence). The CDR3 bases that were read are TGCAGTGCTAGAGATAGGGCAGGGCACACTGAA. It encodes CSARDRAGHTE. The whole CDR3 reads CSARDRAGHTEAFF.

This clone has only a few counts. The CDR3 end is not reached by the read, which stops 3 residues before it; the germline J gene fills it in. The chain recombines TRBV20-1 with TRBJ2-7, with 12 bases identical to TRBD2. The V segment lost 0 bases and the J segment 5 bases; nucleotides outside the gene matches: 5. CDR1 and CDR2 from the germline V gene are DFQATT and SNEGSKA (reference sequence). CDR3 length: 15 amino acids. Incomplete CDR3 DNA: TGCAGTGCTAGAGATCTGACTAGCGGGAGCGACGAG. Translation gives CSARDLTSGSDE. The CDR3 as a whole reads CSARDLTSGSDEQYF.

This clone appeared many times. Sequencing ends 3 residues short of the CDR3 end; the germline J gene provides the rest. In the same sample, other DNA sequences code for this CDR3. The chain has TRBV20-1 and TRBJ2-3; 8 bases map to TRBD2. The CDR3 has 14 amino acids. With V trimmed by 2 bases and J by 3 bases, 4 bases remained unmatched. Germline V gene lookup returns CDR1 DFQATT and CDR2 SNEGSKA (reference sequence). CDR3 protein: CSARLAGTTDTQYF. CDR3 bases read: TGCAGTGCTAGACTAGCGGGCACAACAGATACG.

This clone was observed many times. With the read ending 3 residues before the CDR3 end, the germline J gene is used to fill in that end. The chain recombines TRBV4-2 with TRBJ1-5; tentatively, D is TRBD1 (5 bases). In germline, CDR1 is LGHNA, CDR2 YNFKEQ. The CDR3 has 17 residues. The germline V and J ends were trimmed by 0 bases and 7 bases, with 19 bases remaining between them. The CDR3 reads CASSQDLVGQSSQPQHF. The part of the CDR3 DNA that was read is TGTGCCAGCAGCCAAGATCTTGTAGGACAAAGTTCCCAGCCC.

A note on this clone: The missing CDR3 end, 3 residues past where the read stops, is filled in from the germline J gene. The rearrangement links TRBV10-2 to TRBJ2-5; 13 bases agree with TRBD2. The CDR3 totals 15 residues. Trimming removed 5 bases from V and 4 bases from J; junction bases left unmatched: 4. The germline CDR1 and CDR2 sequences are WSHSY and SAAADI. The CDR3 spells CASSLLAGGRETQYF. The covered CDR3 bases are TGCGCCAGCAGTTTACTAGCGGGAGGGCGAGAGACC.

This clone was detected many times. The observed sequence ends 3 residues before the CDR3 terminus, with the missing tail filled in from the germline J gene. This rearrangement joins TRBV7-9 to TRBJ2-2; tentative D call: TRBD2 (6 bases). Germline assignment: CDR1 SEHNR and CDR2 FQNEAQ (reference sequence). V lost 10 bases and J 0 bases, leaving 15 bases between the germline ends. The CDR3 loop spans 15 amino acids. CDR3 in amino acids: CATTPRGTNTGELFF. The part of the CDR3 DNA that was read is TGTGCCACCACCCCACGCGGGACGAACACCGGGGAG.

This clone has a count of ten or more. The read ends 3 residues before the CDR3 terminus; that terminus is restored from the germline J gene. The chain uses TRBV11-3 and TRBJ2-3; possibly TRBD2 for D (5 bases). V was shortened by 5 bases and J by 1 base, with 10 bases between the two germline ends. The CDR3 spans 14 residues. Germline V gene data show CDR1 as SGHNT and CDR2 as YENEEA. Incomplete CDR3 DNA: TGTGCCAGCAGCCTCTACGGGGGCACAGATACG. This gives the protein CASSLYGGTDT. The full CDR3 reads CASSLYGGTDTQYF.

At least ten counts were recorded for this clone. Read sequence stops 3 residues before the CDR3 end, and the germline J gene provides the missing end. V usage is TRBV9 and J usage is TRBJ2-3; 9 bases are shared with TRBD2. V was clipped by 0 bases and J by 4 bases; unmatched bases: 6. Per the germline V gene, CDR1 is SGDLS and CDR2 is YYNGEE. The length of the CDR3 is 16 residues. CDR3 DNA, as far as it was read: TGTGCCAGCAGCGTAGATGCGGGAGGGTCGGCAGATACG. Its protein product is CASSVDAGGSADT. In full, the CDR3 reads CASSVDAGGSADTQYF.

This clone was observed many times. The CDR3 end lies 3 residues beyond the end of the read and is filled in from the germline J gene. This rearrangement joins TRBV2 to TRBJ2-2; 12 bases are a match to TRBD2. This CDR3 contains 15 residues. Unmatched junction bases numbered 5, after V lost 5 bases and J lost 7 bases. Germline CDR1 reads SNHLY; CDR2 reads FYNNEI. The CDR3 spells CASSRLAGALGELFF. CDR3 DNA, as far as it was read: TGTGCCAGCAGTCGACTAGCGGGAGCTCTCGGGGAG.

This clone was detected many times. The sequenced part of the CDR3 DNA is TGCGCCAGCAGCTTGGAAAGCGGGGGCCAGCCC. It encodes CASSLESGGQP. Given in full, the CDR3 is CASSLESGGQPQHF. The chain couples TRBV5-1 to TRBJ1-5; possible D gene TRBD1, 6 bases. The read gets to within 3 residues of the CDR3 end, and the germline J gene fills in the rest. V dropped 0 bases and J dropped 7 bases, with 11 bases sitting between them. The CDR3 extends over 14 amino acids. Per germline, CDR1 SGHRS and CDR2 YFSETQ.

This clone appeared many times. The CDR3 end lies 3 residues beyond the end of the read and is filled in from the germline J gene. This chain uses TRBV28 with TRBJ2-1, with 11 bases lining up with TRBD2. J lost 5 bases, V lost 4 bases, and 7 bases had no gene match. The length of the CDR3 is 16 residues. In germline, CDR1 is MDHEN, CDR2 SYDVKM. Incomplete CDR3 DNA: TGTGCCAGCAGTTCCATAGCGGGAGGGCGGCACAATGAG. The encoded protein is CASSSIAGGRHNE. The complete CDR3 sequence is CASSSIAGGRHNEQFF.